One sample yielded the 5 T cell receptor beta chains listed below, sequenced in a study of blood T cell repertoires in COVID-19. Clones were sequenced by immunoSEQ multiplex PCR, and TCRdb holds only the in-frame ones, with some missing. The sample includes around 15,000 clones, roughly four fifths seen only once; the top ten take roughly a fifth. The sample consisted of peripheral blood. The source is an elderly man with active COVID-19.

The chain uses TRBV7-9 and TRBJ1-2; 7 bases fit TRBD1. V was clipped by 3 bases and J by 1 base; unmatched bases: 5. This CDR3 has 15 amino acids. Germline loops: CDR1 SEHNR, CDR2 FQNEAQ (reference sequence). The CDR3, as DNA: TGTGCCAGCAGCTTGACAGGGATGGTTAACTATGGCTACACCTTC. Translating gives CASSLTGMVNYGYTF.

This chain connects TRBV14 to TRBJ2-3; D remains unclear. The CDR3 is 13 residues long. Germline assignment: CDR1 SGHDN and CDR2 FVKESK. The V gene lost 0 bases and the J gene lost 5 bases, with 6 bases spanning the gap. The CDR3 loop is CASSQDLRDTQYF. CDR3 nucleotides: TGTGCCAGCAGCCAAGATCTGCGAGATACGCAGTATTTT.

The chain links TRBV5-1 to TRBJ2-7; 8 nucleotides line up with TRBD2. CDR1 and CDR2 (germline): SGHRS, YFSETQ. V lost 4 bases to trimming and J lost 3 bases; unmatched junction nucleotides: 6. The CDR3 runs 14 residues. CDR3 nucleotides: TGCGCCAGCAGCCCTCTAACTAGCGGCTACGAGCAGTACTTC. It yields the protein CASSPLTSGYEQYF.

The V and J genes are TRBV10-1 and TRBJ2-7; D is perhaps TRBD2 (6 bases). CDR1 WNHNN and CDR2 SYGVQD come from the germline V gene (reference sequence). V was clipped by 0 bases and J by 6 bases, with 18 bases between them. The length of the CDR3 is 16 residues. DNA of the CDR3: TGCGCCAGCAGTGAGTCGCCCGGGACTCTCCCCTCCGAGCAGTACTTC. The encoded protein is CASSESPGTLPSEQYF.

The chain joins TRBV7-2 to TRBJ2-1, with D possibly matching TRBD2 (6 bases). The ends were cut back, 3 bases at V and 0 bases at J, with 9 bases in the middle. Germline assignment: CDR1 SGHTA and CDR2 FQGNSA. This CDR3 spans 15 amino acids. The CDR3 sequence: CASSLFSGSYNEQFF. CDR3 nucleotide sequence: TGTGCCAGCAGCTTGTTTAGCGGCTCCTACAATGAGCAGTTCTTC.